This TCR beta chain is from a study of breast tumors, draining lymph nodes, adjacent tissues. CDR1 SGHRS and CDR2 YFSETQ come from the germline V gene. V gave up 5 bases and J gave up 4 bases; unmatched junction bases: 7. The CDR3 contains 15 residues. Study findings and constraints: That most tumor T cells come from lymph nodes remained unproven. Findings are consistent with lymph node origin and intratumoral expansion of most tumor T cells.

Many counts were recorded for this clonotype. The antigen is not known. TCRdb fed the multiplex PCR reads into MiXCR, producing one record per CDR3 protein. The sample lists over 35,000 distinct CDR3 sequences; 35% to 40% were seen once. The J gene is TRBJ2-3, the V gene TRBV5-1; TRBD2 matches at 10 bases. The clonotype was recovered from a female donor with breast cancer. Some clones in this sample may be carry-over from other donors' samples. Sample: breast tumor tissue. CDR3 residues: CASRLAGQGADTQYF. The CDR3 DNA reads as TGCGCCAGCAGACTAGCGGGGCAGGGCGCAGATACGCAGTATTTT.